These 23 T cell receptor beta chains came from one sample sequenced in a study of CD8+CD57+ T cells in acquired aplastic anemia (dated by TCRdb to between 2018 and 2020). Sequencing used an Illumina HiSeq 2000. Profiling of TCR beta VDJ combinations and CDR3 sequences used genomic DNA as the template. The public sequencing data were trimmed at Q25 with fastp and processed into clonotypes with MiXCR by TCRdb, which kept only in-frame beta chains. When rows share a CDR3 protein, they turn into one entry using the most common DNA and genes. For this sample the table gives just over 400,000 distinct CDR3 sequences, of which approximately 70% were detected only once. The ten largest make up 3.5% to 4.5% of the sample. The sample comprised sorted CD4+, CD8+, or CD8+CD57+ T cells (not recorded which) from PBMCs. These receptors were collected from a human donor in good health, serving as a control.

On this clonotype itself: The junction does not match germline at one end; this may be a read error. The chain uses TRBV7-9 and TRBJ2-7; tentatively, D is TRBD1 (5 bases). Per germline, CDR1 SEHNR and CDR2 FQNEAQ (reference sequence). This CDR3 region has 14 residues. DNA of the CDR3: TGTGCCAGCAGCTTGTCCAGGGTGGGTGGCTACACCTTCTTC. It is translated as CASSLSRVGGYTFF.

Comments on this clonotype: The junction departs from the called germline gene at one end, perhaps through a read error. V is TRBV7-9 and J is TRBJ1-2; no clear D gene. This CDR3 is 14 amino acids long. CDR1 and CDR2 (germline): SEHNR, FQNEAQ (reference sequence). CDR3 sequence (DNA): TGTGCCAGCAGCCCAGCGGGCGGACTATGGCTACACCTTTTC. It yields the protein CASSPAGGLWLHLF.

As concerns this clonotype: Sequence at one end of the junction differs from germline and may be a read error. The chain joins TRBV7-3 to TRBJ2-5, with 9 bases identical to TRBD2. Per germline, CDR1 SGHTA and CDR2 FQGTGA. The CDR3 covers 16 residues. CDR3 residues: CASSFASGAGRETQYF. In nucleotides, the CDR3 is TGCGCCAGCAGCTTTGCTAGCGGGGCGGGTCGGGAGACCCAGTACTTC.

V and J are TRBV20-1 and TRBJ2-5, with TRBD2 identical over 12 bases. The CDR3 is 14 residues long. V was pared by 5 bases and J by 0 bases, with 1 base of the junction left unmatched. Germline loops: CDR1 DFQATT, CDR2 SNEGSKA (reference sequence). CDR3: CSARTSGDQETQYF. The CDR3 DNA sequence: TGCAGTGCTCGGACTAGCGGGGACCAAGAGACCCAGTACTTC.

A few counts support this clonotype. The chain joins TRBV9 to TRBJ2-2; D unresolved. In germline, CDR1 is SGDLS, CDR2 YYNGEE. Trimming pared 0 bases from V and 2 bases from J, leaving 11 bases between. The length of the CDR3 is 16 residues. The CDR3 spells CASSVGIKTNTGELFF. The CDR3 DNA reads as TGTGCCAGCAGCGTAGGGATCAAAACTAACACCGGGGAGCTGTTTTTT.

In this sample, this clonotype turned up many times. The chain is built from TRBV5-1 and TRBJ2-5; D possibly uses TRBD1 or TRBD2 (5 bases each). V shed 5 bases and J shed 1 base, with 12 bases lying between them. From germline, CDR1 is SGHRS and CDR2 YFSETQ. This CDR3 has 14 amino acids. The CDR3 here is CASRIGTFQETQYF. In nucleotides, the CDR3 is TGCGCCAGCAGAATAGGGACCTTCCAAGAGACCCAGTACTTC.

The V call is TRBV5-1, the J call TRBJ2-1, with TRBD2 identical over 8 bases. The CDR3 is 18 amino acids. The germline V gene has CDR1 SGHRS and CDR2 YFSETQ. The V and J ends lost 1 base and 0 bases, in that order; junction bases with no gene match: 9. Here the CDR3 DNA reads TGCGCCAGCAGCTTGCCTGGGACTAGTCGCATCTCCTACAATGAGCAGTTCTTC. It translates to CASSLPGTSRISYNEQFF.

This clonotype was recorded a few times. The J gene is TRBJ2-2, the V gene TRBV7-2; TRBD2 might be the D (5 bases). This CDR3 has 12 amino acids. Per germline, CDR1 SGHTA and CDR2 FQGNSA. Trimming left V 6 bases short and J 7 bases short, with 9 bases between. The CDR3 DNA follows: TGTGCCAGCAGTCATACTAGCGGGGAGCTGTTTTTT. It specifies CASSHTSGELFF. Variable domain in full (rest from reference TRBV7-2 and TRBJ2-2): GAGVSQSPSNKVTEKGKDVELRCDPISGHTALYWYRQSLGQGLEFLIYFQGNSAPDKSGLPSDRFSAERTGGSVSTLTIQRTQQEDSAVYLCASSHTSGELFFGEGSRLTVL.

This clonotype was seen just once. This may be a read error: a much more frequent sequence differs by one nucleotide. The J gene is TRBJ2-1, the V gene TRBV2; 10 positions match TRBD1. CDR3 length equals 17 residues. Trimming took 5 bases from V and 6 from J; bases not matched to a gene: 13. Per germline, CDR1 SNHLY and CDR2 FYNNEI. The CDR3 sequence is CASSLSRPGQGTNEQFF. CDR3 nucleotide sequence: TGTGCCAGCAGTCTGAGCAGACCGGGACAGGGGACCAATGAGCAGTTCTTC.

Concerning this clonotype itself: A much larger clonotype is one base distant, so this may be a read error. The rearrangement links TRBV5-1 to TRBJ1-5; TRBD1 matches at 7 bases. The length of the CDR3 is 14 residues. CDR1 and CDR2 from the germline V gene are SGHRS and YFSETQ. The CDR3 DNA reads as TGTGCCAGCAGCCAAGACAGGGACCTTCAGCCCCAGCATTTT. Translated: CASSQDRDLQPQHF.

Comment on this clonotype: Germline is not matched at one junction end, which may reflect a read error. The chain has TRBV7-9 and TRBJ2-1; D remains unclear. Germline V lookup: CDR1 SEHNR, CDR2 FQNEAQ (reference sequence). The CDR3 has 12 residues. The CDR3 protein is CASSASSGEQSW. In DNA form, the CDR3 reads TGTGCCAGCAGCGCCTCCTCGGGTGAGCAGTCCTGG.

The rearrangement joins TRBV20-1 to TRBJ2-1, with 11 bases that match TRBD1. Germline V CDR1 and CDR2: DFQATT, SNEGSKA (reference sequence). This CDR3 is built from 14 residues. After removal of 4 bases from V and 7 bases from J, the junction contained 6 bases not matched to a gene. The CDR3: CSATYRDRGNEQFF. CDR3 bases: TGCAGTGCTACATACCGGGACAGGGGGAATGAGCAGTTCTTC.

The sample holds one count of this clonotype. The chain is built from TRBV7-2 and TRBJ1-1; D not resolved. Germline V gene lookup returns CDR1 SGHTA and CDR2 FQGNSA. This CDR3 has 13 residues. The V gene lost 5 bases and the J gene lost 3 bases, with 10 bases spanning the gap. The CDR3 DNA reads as TGTGCCAGCAGCCCGGAAGCTTACACTGAAGCTTTCTTT. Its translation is CASSPEAYTEAFF.

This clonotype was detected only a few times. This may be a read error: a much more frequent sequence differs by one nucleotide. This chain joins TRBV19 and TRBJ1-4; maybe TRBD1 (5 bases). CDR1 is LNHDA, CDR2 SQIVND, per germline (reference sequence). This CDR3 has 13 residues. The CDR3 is CASQGRNNEKLSF. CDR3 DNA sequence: TGTGCCAGCCAGGGTCGGAATAATGAAAAACTGTCTTTT.

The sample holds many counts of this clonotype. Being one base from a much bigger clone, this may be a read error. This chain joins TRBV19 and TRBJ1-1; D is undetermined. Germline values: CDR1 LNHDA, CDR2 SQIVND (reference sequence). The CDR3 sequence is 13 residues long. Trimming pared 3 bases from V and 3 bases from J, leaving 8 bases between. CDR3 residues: CASSMAGYTEAFF. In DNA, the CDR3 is TGTGCCAGTAGTATGGCCGGGTACACTGAAGCTTTCTTT.

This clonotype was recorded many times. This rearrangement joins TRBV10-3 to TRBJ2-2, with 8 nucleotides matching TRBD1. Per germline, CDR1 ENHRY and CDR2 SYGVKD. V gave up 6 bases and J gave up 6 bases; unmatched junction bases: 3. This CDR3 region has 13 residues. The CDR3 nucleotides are TGTGCCATCAGCGGACAGGGATCCGGGGAGCTGTTTTTT. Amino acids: CAISGQGSGELFF.

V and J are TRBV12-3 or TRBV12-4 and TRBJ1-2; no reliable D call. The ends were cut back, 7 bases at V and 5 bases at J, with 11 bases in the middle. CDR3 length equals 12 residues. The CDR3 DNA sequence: TGTGCCAGCACCCTGCTTGAATATGGCTACACCTTC. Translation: CASTLLEYGYTF.

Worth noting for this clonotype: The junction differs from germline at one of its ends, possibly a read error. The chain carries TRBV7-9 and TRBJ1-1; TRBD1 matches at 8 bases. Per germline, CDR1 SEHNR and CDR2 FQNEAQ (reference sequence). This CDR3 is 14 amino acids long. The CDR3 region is CASSARTGTAYEQF. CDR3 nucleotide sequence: TGTGCCAGCAGCGCCCGGACAGGGACGGCCTACGAGCAGTTT.

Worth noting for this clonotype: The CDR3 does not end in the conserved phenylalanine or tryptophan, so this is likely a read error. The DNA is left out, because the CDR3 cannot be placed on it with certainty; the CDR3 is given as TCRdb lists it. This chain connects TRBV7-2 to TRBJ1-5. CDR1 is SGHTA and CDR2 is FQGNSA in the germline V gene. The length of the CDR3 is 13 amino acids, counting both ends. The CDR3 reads CASSRGFYEHQFG.

This CDR3 reads CASSLTQRREQYF. The CDR3 nucleotides are TGTGCCAGCAGCTTAACCCAGAGAAGAGAGCAGTATTTT. The chain is built from TRBV7-7 and TRBJ2-3; D gene unclear. This CDR3 is 13 amino acids long. V shed 2 bases and J shed 11 bases, with 14 bases lying between them. Germline V gives CDR1 SSHAT, CDR2 FNYEAQ (reference sequence). Full variable domain (missing parts from reference TRBV7-7 and TRBJ2-3): GAGVSQSPRYKVTKRGQDVTLRCDPISSHATLYWYQQALGQGPEFLTYFNYEAQPDKSGLPSDRFSAERPEGSISTLTIQRTEQRDSAMYRCASSLTQRREQYFGPGTRLTVL.

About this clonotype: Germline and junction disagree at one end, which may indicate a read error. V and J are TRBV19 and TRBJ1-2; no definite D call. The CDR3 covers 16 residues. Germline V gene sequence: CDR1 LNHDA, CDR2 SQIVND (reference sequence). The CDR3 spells CASSIHCFKEQYGYTF. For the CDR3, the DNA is TGTGCCAGCAGTATACACTGCTTCAAGGAACAGTATGGCTACACCTTC.

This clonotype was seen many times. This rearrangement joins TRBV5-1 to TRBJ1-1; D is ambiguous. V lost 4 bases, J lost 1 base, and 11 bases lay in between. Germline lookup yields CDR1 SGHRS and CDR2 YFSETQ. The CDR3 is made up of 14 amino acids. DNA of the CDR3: TGCGCCAGCAGCGGTGGTTCGGGGAACACTGAAGCTTTCTTT. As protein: CASSGGSGNTEAFF.

The CDR3 bases are TGTGCCACCACCGAGCGGGGGGGCCCGAATGAGCAGTTCTTC. The encoded protein is CATTERGGPNEQFF. The rearrangement uses TRBV15 and TRBJ2-1, with 10 bases matching TRBD2. The junction had 7 bases not matched to a gene; V was cut back by 7 bases and J by 7 bases. This CDR3 contains 14 residues. Germline values: CDR1 LNHNV, CDR2 YYDKDF (reference sequence).